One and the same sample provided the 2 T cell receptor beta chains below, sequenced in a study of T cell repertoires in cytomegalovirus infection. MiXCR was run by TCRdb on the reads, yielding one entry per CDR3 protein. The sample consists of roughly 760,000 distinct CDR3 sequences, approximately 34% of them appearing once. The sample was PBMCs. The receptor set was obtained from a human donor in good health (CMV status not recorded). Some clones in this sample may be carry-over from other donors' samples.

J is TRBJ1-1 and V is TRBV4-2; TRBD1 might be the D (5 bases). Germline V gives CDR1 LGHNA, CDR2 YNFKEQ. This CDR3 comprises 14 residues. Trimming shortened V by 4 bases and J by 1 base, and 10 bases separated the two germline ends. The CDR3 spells CASSPQQGNTEAFF. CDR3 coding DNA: TGTGCCAGCAGCCCTCAGCAGGGGAACACTGAAGCTTTCTTT.

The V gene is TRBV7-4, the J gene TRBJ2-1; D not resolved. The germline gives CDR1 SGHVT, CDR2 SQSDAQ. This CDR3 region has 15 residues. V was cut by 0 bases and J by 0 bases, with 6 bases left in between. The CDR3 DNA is TGTGCCAGCAGCTTAGCAGCTAACTCCTACAATGAGCAGTTCTTC. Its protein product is CASSLAANSYNEQFF.